This TCR beta chain appears in the sequencing data of a study of post-analysis software for immune sequencing data. This clonotype was recorded a few times. The antigen is undetermined. The CDR3 is 16 residues long. The germline CDR1 and CDR2 sequences are SEHNR and FQNEAQ (reference sequence). Deletions cut 2 bases from V and 1 base from J, with 15 bases between. Study-wide points: Relative to controls, patients with multiple sclerosis showed significantly lower normalized Chao1 diversity. Controls had lower frequencies than patients of about 5 TRBV segments, which included TRBV5-6, TRBV5-1 and TRBV20-1.

Unique molecular identifiers were present in the TCR beta cDNA libraries. One entry per CDR3 protein results from TCRdb running MiXCR on the PCR reads. The sample includes about 540,000 distinct CDR3 sequences, roughly 34% of them seen just once. The genes are TRBV7-9 and TRBJ2-7; D is possibly TRBD1 (6 bases). Sample: blood. This TCR came from a girl aged 2 to 17 with multiple sclerosis. The chain's CDR3 is CASSLIPGVDSYEQYF. Here the CDR3 DNA reads TGTGCCAGCAGCTTAATCCCAGGGGTGGATTCCTACGAGCAGTACTTC.